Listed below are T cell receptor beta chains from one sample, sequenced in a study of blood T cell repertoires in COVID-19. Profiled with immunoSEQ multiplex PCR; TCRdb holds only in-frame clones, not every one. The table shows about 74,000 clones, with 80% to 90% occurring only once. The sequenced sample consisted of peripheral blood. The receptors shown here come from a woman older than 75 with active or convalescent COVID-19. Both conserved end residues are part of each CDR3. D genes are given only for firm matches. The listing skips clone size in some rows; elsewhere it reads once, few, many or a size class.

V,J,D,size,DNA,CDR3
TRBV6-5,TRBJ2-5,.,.,TGTGCCAGCAGTTATCACAGGGAAGAGACCCAGTACTTC,CASSYHREETQYF
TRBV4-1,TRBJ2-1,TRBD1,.,TGCGCCAGCAGCCCCGGGGACAGGGTCTACAATGAGCAGTTCTTC,CASSPGDRVYNEQFF
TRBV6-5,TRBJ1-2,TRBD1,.,TGTGCCAGCAGTTACCCCGGACAGGGGAACTATGGCTACACCTTC,CASSYPGQGNYGYTF
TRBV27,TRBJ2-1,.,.,TGTGCCAGCGGGTTGACTATCAGCTCCTACAATGAGCAGTTCTTC,CASGLTISSYNEQFF
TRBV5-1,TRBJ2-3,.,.,TGCGCCAGCAGCTTACAGGCGGTGGGGACAGATACGCAGTATTTT,CASSLQAVGTDTQYF
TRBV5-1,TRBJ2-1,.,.,TGCGCCAGCAGCTCCGGGACAACCTACAATGAGCAGTTCTTC,CASSSGTTYNEQFF
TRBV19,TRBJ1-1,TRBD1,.,TGTGCCAGTAGGAGGGGACAGCCGAACACTGAAGCTTTCTTT,CASRRGQPNTEAFF
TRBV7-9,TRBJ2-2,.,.,TGTGCCAGCAGCTTAGCGAAGGGGCCGGGGGAGCTGTTTTTT,CASSLAKGPGELFF
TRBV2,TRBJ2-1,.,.,TGTGCCAGCAGTGAACAGGGTATTTACAATGAGCAGTTCTTC,CASSEQGIYNEQFF
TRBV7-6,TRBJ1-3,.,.,TGTGCCAGCAGCTTAGCGCGGGAGGGAAGGGGAAACACCATATATTTT,CASSLAREGRGNTIYF
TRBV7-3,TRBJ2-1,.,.,TGTGCCAGCAGCCCTTCCTACAATGAGCAGTTCTTC,CASSPSYNEQFF
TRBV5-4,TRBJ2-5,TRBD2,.,TGTGCCAGCAGCGGCGGGGGGCGCGGAGGCGAGACCCAGTACTTC,CASSGGGRGGETQYF
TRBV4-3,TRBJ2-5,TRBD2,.,TGCGCCAGCAGCCAAGTGACTAGCGGGGAGACCCAGTACTTC,CASSQVTSGETQYF
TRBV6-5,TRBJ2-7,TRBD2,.,TGTGCCAGCAGCCCCCTAGCGGGAGGTTCTTACGAGCAGTACTTC,CASSPLAGGSYEQYF
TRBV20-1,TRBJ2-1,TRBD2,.,TGCAGTGCTAGTCTGCCGGGACTAGACCCCTACAATGAGCAGTTCTTC,CSASLPGLDPYNEQFF
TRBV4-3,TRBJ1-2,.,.,TGCGCCAGCAGCCAAGACAGGCGGGGAAACTATGGCTACACCTTC,CASSQDRRGNYGYTF
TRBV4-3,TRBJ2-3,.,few,TGCGCCAGCAGCCAAGGGTACACTCGGGGTGATACGCAGTATTTT,CASSQGYTRGDTQYF
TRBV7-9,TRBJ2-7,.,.,TGTGCCAGCAGTCGTCAGGGTTCCTACGAGCAGTACTTC,CASSRQGSYEQYF
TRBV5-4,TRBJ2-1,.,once,TGTGCCAGCAGCTTGGGGGGCTCAAACAATGAGCAGTTCTTC,CASSLGGSNNEQFF
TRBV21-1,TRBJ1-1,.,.,TGTGCCAGCAGCCCTCGAACAGGGGTCCCGATGAACACTGAAGCTTTCTTT,CASSPRTGVPMNTEAFF
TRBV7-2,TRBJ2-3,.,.,TGTGCCAGCAGCTTAGCGCGCGGGTGGCTCACAGATACGCAGTATTTT,CASSLARGWLTDTQYF
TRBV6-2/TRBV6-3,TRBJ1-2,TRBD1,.,TGTGCCAGCAGTCTCGGACAGGCCCGAAGATTAAACTATGGCTACACCTTC,CASSLGQARRLNYGYTF
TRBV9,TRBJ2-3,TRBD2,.,TGTGCCAGCAGCGTATCCGTGGCTAGCGGGGCGACGCAGTATTTT,CASSVSVASGATQYF
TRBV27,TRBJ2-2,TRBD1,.,TGTGCCTTACCGGGACAGGGGCACCGGGAGCTGTTTTTT,CALPGQGHRELFF
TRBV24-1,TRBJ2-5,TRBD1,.,TGTGCCACCAGTAGAGGGGGCGGTCAAGAGACCCAGTACTTC,CATSRGGGQETQYF
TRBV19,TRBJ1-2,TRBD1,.,TGTGCCAGTAGTCCCCGGGACAGGGCCTATTCTGGCTACACCTTC,CASSPRDRAYSGYTF
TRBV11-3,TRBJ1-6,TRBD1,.,TGTGCCAGCAGCTTGGGACAGGGGTATTCACCCCTCCACTTT,CASSLGQGYSPLHF
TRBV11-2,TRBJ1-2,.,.,TGTGCCAGCAGCTTAGTTTGGGGGGACGGCTACACCTTC,CASSLVWGDGYTF
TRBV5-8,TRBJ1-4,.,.,TGTGCCAGCAGCGTCCGGGTCTCTAATGAAAAACTGTTTTTT,CASSVRVSNEKLFF
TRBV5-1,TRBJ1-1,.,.,TGCGCCAGCAGAGGAGCAGGGATGGACACTGAAGCTTTCTTT,CASRGAGMDTEAFF
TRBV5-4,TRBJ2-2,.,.,TGTGCCAGCAGCTTGTTGACACGGCCCAACGGGGAGCTGTTTTTT,CASSLLTRPNGELFF
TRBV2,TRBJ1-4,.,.,TGTGCCAGCAGTGACATAGCAACTAATGAAAAACTGTTTTTT,CASSDIATNEKLFF
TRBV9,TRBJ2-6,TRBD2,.,TGTGCCAGCAGCGTAGGGGAGGGTTCTGGGGCCAACGTCCTGACTTTC,CASSVGEGSGANVLTF
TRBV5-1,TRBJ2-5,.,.,TGCGCCAGCAGCCCGGCAAGTGGGAGTGGGCAAGAGACCCAGTACTTC,CASSPASGSGQETQYF
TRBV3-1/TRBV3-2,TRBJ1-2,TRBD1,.,TGTGCCAGCAGCCCCGTGGCGGACAGGGGCTATGGCTACACCTTC,CASSPVADRGYGYTF
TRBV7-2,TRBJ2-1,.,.,TGTGCCAGCAGCCAGGGACTCACCTACAATGAGCAGTTCTTC,CASSQGLTYNEQFF
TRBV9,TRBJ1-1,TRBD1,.,TGTGCCAGCAGCGTAGCCGAGGGGGCCTACACTGAAGCTTTCTTT,CASSVAEGAYTEAFF
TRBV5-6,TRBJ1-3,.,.,TGTGCCAGCAGCCCCCAGGGCGTTGGAAACACCATATATTTT,CASSPQGVGNTIYF
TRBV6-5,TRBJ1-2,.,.,TGTGCCAGCAGTTACTCGTACAGGGAAAATGGCTACACCTTC,CASSYSYRENGYTF
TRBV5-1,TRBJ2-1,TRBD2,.,TGCGCCAGCAGCTTAGGCCTAGCGGGAATGGGTGAGCAGTTCTTC,CASSLGLAGMGEQFF
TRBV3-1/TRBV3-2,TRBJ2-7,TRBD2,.,TGTGCCAGCAGCCAAAGGACTAGCGGGAGTCGGGCCTACGAGCAGTACTTC,CASSQRTSGSRAYEQYF
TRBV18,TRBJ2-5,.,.,TGTGCCAGCTCAGATGGAGGGAGCCGAGAGACCCAGTACTTC,CASSDGGSRETQYF
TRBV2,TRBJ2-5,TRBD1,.,TGTGCCAGCAGTGACGGACAGGGAACCAAGACCCAGTACTTC,CASSDGQGTKTQYF
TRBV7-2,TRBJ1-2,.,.,TGTGCCAGCAGCTTATACCGAGAGGGAGCGAGGACCTTC,CASSLYREGARTF
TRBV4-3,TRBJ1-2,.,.,TGCGCCAGCAGCCTCACGGAGTTAGGGGGTGGCTACACCTTC,CASSLTELGGGYTF